The T cell receptor beta chain described here comes from a study of T-cell memory formation after mild COVID-19. Study conclusions and caveats: Clones shrinking from day 15 to 85 showed even CD4/CD8 mixes; later expanders tilted CD4+. Some clones that responded turned up in pre-infection memory, which suggests that cross-reactive memory joined in. The main location of contracting CD4+ clones was CM and EM, and that of contracting CD8+ clones was EMRA.

This clonotype was counted a few times. Antigen unknown. TCRdb recomputed calls from the 5' RACE reads with MiXCR, one row per CDR3 protein. The sample yields more than 300,000 distinct CDR3 sequences, 14% seen once. The ends were cut back, 8 bases at V and 8 bases at J, with 17 bases in the middle. The CDR3 totals 13 residues. This TCR was recovered from a man between 18 and 29 years old who had mild COVID-19 (a few samples of this study predate the infection). Cell type and time point are not known. The chain uses TRBV12-3 or TRBV12-4 and TRBJ2-3, with D possibly TRBD1 on 8 matching bases. Sequencing was carried out using PBMCs or a T cell subset sorted from them (not recorded which). CDR3 nucleotide sequence: TGTGCCAGCCGTTACAGGGGGGGTGGTACGCAGTATTTT. Translating it yields CASRYRGGGTQYF.